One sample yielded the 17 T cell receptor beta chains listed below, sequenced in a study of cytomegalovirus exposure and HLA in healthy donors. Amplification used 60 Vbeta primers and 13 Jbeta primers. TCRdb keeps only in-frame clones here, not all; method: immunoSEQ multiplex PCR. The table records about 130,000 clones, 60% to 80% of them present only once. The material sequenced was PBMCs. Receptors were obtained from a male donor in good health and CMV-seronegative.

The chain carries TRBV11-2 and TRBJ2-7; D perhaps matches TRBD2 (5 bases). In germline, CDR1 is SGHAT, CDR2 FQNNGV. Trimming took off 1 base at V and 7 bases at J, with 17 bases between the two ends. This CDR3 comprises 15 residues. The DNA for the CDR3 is TGTGCCAGCAGCTTAGTCCTCGGGATACAACGGGAGCAGTACTTC. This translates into CASSLVLGIQREQYF.

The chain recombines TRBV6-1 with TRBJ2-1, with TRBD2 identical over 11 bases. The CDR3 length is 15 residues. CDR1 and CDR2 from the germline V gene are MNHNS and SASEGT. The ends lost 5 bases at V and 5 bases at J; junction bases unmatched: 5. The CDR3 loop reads CASSWTSGRDNEQFF. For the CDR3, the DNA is TGTGCCAGCAGTTGGACTAGCGGGCGGGACAATGAGCAGTTCTTC.

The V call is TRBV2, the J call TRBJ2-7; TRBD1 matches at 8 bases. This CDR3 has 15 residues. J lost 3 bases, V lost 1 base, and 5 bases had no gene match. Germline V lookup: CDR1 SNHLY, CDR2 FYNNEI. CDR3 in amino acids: CASSEGSGGIYEQYF. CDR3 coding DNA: TGTGCCAGCAGTGAAGGATCAGGGGGCATCTACGAGCAGTACTTC.

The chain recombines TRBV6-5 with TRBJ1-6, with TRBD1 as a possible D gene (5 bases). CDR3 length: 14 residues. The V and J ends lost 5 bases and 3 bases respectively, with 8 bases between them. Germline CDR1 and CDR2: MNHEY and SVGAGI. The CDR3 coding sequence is TGTGCCAGCAGTCGACAGATCTATAATTCACCCCTCCACTTT. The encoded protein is CASSRQIYNSPLHF.

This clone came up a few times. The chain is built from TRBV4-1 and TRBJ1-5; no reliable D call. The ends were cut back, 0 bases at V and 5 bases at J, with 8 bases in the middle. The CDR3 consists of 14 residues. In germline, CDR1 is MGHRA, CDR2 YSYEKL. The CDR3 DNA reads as TGCGCCAGCAGCCAAGATTCCGGGGATCAGCCCCAGCATTTT. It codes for CASSQDSGDQPQHF.

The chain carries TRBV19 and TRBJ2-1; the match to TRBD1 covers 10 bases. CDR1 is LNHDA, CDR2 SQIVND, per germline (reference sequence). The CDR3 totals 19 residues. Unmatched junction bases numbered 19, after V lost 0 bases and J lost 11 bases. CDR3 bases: TGTGCCAGTAGTATAGATCCTGACAGGGGGCGCCTAGATAGACATAAGCAGTTCTTC. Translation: CASSIDPDRGRLDRHKQFF.

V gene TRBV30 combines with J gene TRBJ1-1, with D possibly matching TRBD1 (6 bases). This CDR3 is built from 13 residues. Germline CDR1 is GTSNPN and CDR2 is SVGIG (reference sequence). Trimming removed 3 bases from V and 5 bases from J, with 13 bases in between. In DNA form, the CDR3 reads TGTGCCTGGAGGCCAGGGGAGTGGACTGAAGCTTTCTTT. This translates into CAWRPGEWTEAFF.

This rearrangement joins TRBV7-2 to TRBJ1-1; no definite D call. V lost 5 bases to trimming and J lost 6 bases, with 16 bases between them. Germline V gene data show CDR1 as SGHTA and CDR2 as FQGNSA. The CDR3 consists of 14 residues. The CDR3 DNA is TGTGCCAGCAGCCGAGTTATTAACCGCGCTGAAGCTTTCTTT. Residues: CASSRVINRAEAFF. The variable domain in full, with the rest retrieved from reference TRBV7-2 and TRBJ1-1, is GAGVSQSPSNKVTEKGKDVELRCDPISGHTALYWYRQSLGQGLEFLIYFQGNSAPDKSGLPSDRFSAERTGGSVSTLTIQRTQQEDSAVYLCASSRVINRAEAFFGQGTRLTVV.

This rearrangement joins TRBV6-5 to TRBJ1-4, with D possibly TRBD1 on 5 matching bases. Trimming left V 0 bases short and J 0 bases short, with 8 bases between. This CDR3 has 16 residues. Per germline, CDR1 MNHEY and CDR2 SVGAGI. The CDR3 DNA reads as TGTGCCAGCAGTTACTCAGGGGCAGCAACTAATGAAAAACTGTTTTTT. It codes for CASSYSGAATNEKLFF.

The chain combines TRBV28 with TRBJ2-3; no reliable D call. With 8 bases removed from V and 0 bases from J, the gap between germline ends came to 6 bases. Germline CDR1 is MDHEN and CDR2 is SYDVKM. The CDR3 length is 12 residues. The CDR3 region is CASLSSTDTQYF. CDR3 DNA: TGTGCCAGCCTTTCTAGCACAGATACGCAGTATTTT.

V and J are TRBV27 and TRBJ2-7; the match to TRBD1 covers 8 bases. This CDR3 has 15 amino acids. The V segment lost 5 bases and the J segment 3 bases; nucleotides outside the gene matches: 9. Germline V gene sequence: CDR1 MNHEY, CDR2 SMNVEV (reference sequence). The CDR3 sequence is CASSVSGTGNYEQYF. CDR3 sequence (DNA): TGTGCCAGCAGTGTCTCCGGGACAGGAAACTACGAGCAGTACTTC.

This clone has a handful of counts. CDR3 region: CASSYGQGAGEKLFF. For the CDR3, the DNA is TGTGCCAGCAGTTACGGACAGGGGGCCGGTGAAAAACTGTTTTTT. This sequence joins TRBV6-5 and TRBJ1-4; 11 bases are shared with TRBD1. Per the germline V gene, CDR1 is MNHEY and CDR2 is SVGAGI. The CDR3 is made up of 15 amino acids. V dropped 2 bases and J dropped 7; count of bases not matched to a gene: 3.

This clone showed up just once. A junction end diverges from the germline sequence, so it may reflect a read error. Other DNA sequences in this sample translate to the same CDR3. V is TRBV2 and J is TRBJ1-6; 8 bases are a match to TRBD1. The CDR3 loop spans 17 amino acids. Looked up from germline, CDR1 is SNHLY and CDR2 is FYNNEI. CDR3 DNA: TGTGCCAGCAGAACCGGGACAGGCGGTTCCTATAATTCCCCCCTCCACTTT. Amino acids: CASRTGTGGSYNSPLHF.

The CDR3 region is CASKGLAGEDTQYF. The CDR3 bases are TGTGCCAGCAAAGGACTAGCGGGGGAAGATACGCAGTATTTT. V and J are TRBV6-6 and TRBJ2-3; 13 nucleotides agree with TRBD2. V lost 7 bases, J lost 5 bases, and 3 bases stayed unmatched. Germline CDR1 MNHNY, CDR2 SVGAGI (reference sequence). This CDR3 is 14 amino acids long.

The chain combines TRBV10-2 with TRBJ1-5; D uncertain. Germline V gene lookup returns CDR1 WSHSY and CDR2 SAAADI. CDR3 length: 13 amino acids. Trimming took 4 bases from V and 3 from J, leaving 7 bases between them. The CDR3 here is CASSGPDNQPQHF. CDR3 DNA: TGCGCCAGCAGTGGGCCAGACAATCAGCCCCAGCATTTT.

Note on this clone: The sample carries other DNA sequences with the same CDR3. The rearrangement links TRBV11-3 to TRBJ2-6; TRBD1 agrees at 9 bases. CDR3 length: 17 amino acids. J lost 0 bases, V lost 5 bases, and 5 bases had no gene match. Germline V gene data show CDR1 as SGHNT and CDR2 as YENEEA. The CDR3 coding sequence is TGTGCCAGCAGCCCCGGGACAGGGAGCTCTGGGGCCAACGTCCTGACTTTC. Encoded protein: CASSPGTGSSGANVLTF.

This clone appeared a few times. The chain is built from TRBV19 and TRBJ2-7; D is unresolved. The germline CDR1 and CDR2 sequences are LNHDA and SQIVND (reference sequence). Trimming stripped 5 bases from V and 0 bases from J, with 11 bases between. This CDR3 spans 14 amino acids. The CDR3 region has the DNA TGTGCCAGTAGTTTGTCACACTACTCCTACGAGCAGTACTTC. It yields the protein CASSLSHYSYEQYF.